The rows below give T cell receptor beta chains drawn from one sample of a study of vaccination and CD4 T cells after COVID-19. TCRdb processed the PCR reads anew with MiXCR; each CDR3 protein has one entry. The repertoire holds around 3,000 distinct CDR3 sequences, with around a sixth as singletons. Which antigens these TCRs recognize remains unknown. Specimen: CD4+ T cells from blood, cultured in vitro. These receptors were collected from a human donor in good health. The CDR3 runs from the conserved cysteine through the conserved F or W. A D gene is named only where the DNA matches it firmly. A clone size is listed for some rows: how often the clone was seen (once, few, many), or a class if it is expanded.

j_call v_call d_call clone_size cdr3_nt cdr3_aa
TRBJ1-5 TRBV28 - - TGTGCCAGCAGTTTTTGGAGGGGCCGAAAAATAGGGATCAATCAGCCCCAGCATTTT CASSFWRGRKIGINQPQHF
TRBJ2-2 TRBV30 - - TGTGCCTGGACCCCAGGGGACGGGGAGCTGTTTTTT CAWTPGDGELFF
TRBJ2-5 TRBV9 TRBD2 - TGTGCCAGCAGCGTAGGGGGACTAGCGGGGGTTCAAGAGACCCAGTACTTC CASSVGGLAGVQETQYF
TRBJ2-5 TRBV20-1 TRBD2 medium-sized TGCAGTCCGCTAGTGTTGGTTTTGCGGGAGGGGGAAGGAGAGACCCAGTACTTC CSPLVLVLREGEGETQYF
TRBJ1-3 TRBV2 - - TGTGCCAGCAGCGCGGGGGGGGGGCGATATGGAAACACCATATATTTT CASSAGGGRYGNTIYF
TRBJ2-3 TRBV7-3 - - TGTGCCAGCAGCCCACCCGGAGTAGCAGATACGCAGTATTTT CASSPPGVADTQYF
TRBJ2-7 TRBV6-1 - - TGTGCCAGCAGTGAAGCTAATAACTACGAGCAGTACTTC CASSEANNYEQYF
TRBJ1-4 TRBV20-1 - - TGCAGTGCAAGGGGGACTGAAAAACTGTTTTTT CSARGTEKLFF
TRBJ1-1 TRBV20-1 - - TGCAGTGCTAGAGTGAAAACAGGGAACACTGAAGCTGTCTTT CSARVKTGNTEAVF
TRBJ2-5 TRBV7-2 - medium-sized TGTGCCAGCAGCTTATCCCAGGGAACAGAGACCCAGTACTTC CASSLSQGTETQYF
TRBJ1-1 TRBV2 TRBD1 - TGTGCCAGCCAGAAGCAGGGGGAGAACACTGAAGCTTTCTTT CASQKQGENTEAFF
TRBJ2-3 TRBV29-1 - - TGCAGCGTTTCAACTGCGGGCAGGGGTACAGATACGCAGTATTTT CSVSTAGRGTDTQYF
TRBJ2-2 TRBV7-9 - - TGTGCCAGCAGGCCGACGGCGAACACCGGGGAGCTGTTTTTT CASRPTANTGELFF
TRBJ2-3 TRBV7-2 TRBD2 - TGTGCCAGCAGCTTAGTGGGACTAGCGGGGGGAGATACGCAGTATTTT CASSLVGLAGGDTQYF
TRBJ2-1 TRBV30 TRBD2 - TGTGCCTGGGATCGGGGGGGAGTCTACAATGAGCAGTTCTTC CAWDRGGVYNEQFF
TRBJ2-3 TRBV18 TRBD1 few TGTGCCAGCTCCCCAACCCCGGACAGGGGCACAGATACGCAGTATTTT CASSPTPDRGTDTQYF
TRBJ1-1 TRBV27 - medium-sized TGTGCCAGCAGTTCACGGCAGATTATGAACACTGAAGCTTTCTTT CASSSRQIMNTEAFF
TRBJ1-2 TRBV7-2 - - TGTGCCAGCAGCTTAGGGCCGGGGGGGGGCTATGGCTACACCTTC CASSLGPGGGYGYTF
TRBJ2-1 TRBV7-9 - - TGTGCCAGCAGCTTAGCGTCAGGGGCGAAGGTGTTCTTC CASSLASGAKVFF
TRBJ1-1 TRBV12-3/TRBV12-4 - hyperexpanded TGTGCCAGCAGTTTAAGGTGGGGCATGAACACTGAAGCTTTCTTT CASSLRWGMNTEAFF
TRBJ1-2 TRBV29-1 - - TGCAGCGTCGGGACTGGCTATGGCTACACCTTC CSVGTGYGYTF
TRBJ2-7 TRBV6-5 TRBD2 - TGTGCCAGCAGTTACTCACTCCTAGCGGCTGGGGCTAGGGAGCAGTACTTC CASSYSLLAAGAREQYF
TRBJ1-5 TRBV6-1 TRBD1 few TGTGCCAGCAGTGAAAGGGAGACAGGGTATCAGCCCCAGCATTTT CASSERETGYQPQHF
TRBJ2-1 TRBV2 TRBD2 few TGTGCCAGCAGTGGTTCTAGCGGGGGGGCTTTCGATGAGCAGTTCTTC CASSGSSGGAFDEQFF
TRBJ2-1 TRBV7-3 - few TGTGCCAGCAGCTCCGGGGGTGGGGGCGCGATCGGTGAGCAGTTCTTC CASSSGGGGAIGEQFF
TRBJ2-5 TRBV5-1 - - TGCGCCAGCAGCTTGAGAGCTATGAAACAAGAGACCCAGTACTTC CASSLRAMKQETQYF
TRBJ1-1 TRBV12-3/TRBV12-4 - - TGTGCCAGCAGCCGCCCGTTTGGAAAAAACACTGAAGCTTTCTTT CASSRPFGKNTEAFF
TRBJ2-3 TRBV20-1 TRBD1 medium-sized TGCAGTGCTAGAGGCGGACAGGGTGCAGATACGCAGTATTTT CSARGGQGADTQYF
TRBJ1-6 TRBV6-2/TRBV6-3 - medium-sized TGTGCCAGCAGCTCGGGTCAAAGCGGCTCCTATAATTCACCCCTCCACTTT CASSSGQSGSYNSPLHF
TRBJ1-1 TRBV5-1 - - TGCGCCAGCAGCCCGGATGGGGGTATGAACACTGAAGCTTTCTTT CASSPDGGMNTEAFF
TRBJ1-2 TRBV29-1 - medium-sized TGCAGCGCTATTTCGGGGCTTTATGGCTACACCTTC CSAISGLYGYTF
TRBJ2-5 TRBV2 TRBD2 few TGTGCCAGCAGTGTACAGACTAGCGGTCAAGAGACCCAGTACTTC CASSVQTSGQETQYF
TRBJ1-2 TRBV5-1 - - TGCGCCAGCAGCTTTGAAACACCCAACTATGGCTACACCTTC CASSFETPNYGYTF
TRBJ1-1 TRBV28 - - TGTGCCAGCAAAGAGCCAGCTGAAGCTTTCTTT CASKEPAEAFF
TRBJ2-5 TRBV11-2 TRBD2 - TGTGCCAGCAGCTTAGCCCTGGGGCTAGCGGGGGAGGGAGAGACCCAGTACTTC CASSLALGLAGEGETQYF